This T cell receptor beta chain was captured by sequencing in a study of beta chain features in type 1 diabetes. Findings and limits, study-wide: The naive, central memory and Treg TCRB repertoires of patients appeared to be more similar to one another than those of healthy donors. With patients and controls alike, PCR might favor shorter templates to an equal degree. All four CD4+ subsets from Type 1 diabetes patients carried moderately but significantly shorter TCRB CDR3s.

Sequenced material consisted of expressed TCRB transcripts (all of the isolated RNA was reverse transcribed). Some 1 million reads, on average, were obtained from stem cell-like memory T cell samples. Clones were sequenced by immunoSEQ multiplex PCR, and TCRdb holds only the in-frame ones, with some missing. The table lists about 53,000 clones, just under 65% of them singletons. Worth noting for this clone: Its antigen is still unknown.

The CDR3 has 16 amino acids. The V gene's germline CDR1 is SGHNT and CDR2 YYREEE (reference sequence). The V end lost 4 bases, the J end lost 0 bases, and 14 bases lay between the germline ends. The sample taken for sequencing was stem cell memory CD4+ T cells from blood. The source of this sequence is a woman in her twenties or thirties with type 1 diabetes. The chain links TRBV5-4 to TRBJ2-1, with a possible D match to TRBD2 (6 bases). The CDR3 DNA sequence: TGTGCCAGCAGCCTACTTGGGAGGAGCTCCTACAATGAGCAGTTCTTC. Its protein product is CASSLLGRSSYNEQFF.